This record concerns one TCR beta chain sequence. Antigen specificity is unknown. These data are taken from a study of cytomegalovirus exposure and HLA in healthy donors. Study as a whole: Of the donors genotyped, several hundred in all, about 81% fell in the Caucasian-associated ancestry cluster.

The PCR used 60 Vbeta and 13 Jbeta primers. Clones were read by immunoSEQ multiplex PCR, and TCRdb kept only the in-frame ones, dropping some. Of 95,000 to 130,000 clones listed, around two thirds are singletons. Study-level findings and limits: Clonal expansion was found to be greater in HLA-associated TCR beta chains than in equally common others in a later analysis. In a later analysis, at a false discovery rate of 0.05, some 17,000 TCR beta sequences were associated with HLA alleles. It is likely that the observed cluster of highly shared sequence variants was a sequencing artifact.

The sequencing sample was made of PBMCs. This TCR was sampled from a woman aged 35 to 49 in good health and CMV-seropositive.

The CDR3: CAWETGDQETQYF. The DNA of the CDR3 is TGTGCCTGGGAGACAGGGGACCAAGAGACCCAGTACTTC. V gene TRBV30 combines with J gene TRBJ2-5; TRBD1 agrees at 8 bases. The CDR3 is 13 residues long. The ends lost 5 bases at V and 0 bases at J; junction bases unmatched: 2. Germline V gene sequence: CDR1 GTSNPN, CDR2 SVGIG (reference sequence).